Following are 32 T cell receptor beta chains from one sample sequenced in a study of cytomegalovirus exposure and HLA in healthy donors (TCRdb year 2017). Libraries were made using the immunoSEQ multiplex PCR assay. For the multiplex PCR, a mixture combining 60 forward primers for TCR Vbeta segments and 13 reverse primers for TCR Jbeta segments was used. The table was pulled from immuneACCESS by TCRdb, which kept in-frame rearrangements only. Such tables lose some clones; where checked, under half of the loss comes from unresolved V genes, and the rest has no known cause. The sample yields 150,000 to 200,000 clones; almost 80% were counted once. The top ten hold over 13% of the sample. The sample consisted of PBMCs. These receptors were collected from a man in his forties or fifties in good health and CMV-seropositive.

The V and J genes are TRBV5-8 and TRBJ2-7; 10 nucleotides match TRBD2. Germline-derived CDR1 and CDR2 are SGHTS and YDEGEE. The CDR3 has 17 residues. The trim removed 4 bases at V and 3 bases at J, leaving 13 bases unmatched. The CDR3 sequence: CASSHQSSGGRLYEQYV. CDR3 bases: TGTGCCAGCAGCCATCAATCTAGCGGGGGTCGACTCTACGAGCAGTACGTC.

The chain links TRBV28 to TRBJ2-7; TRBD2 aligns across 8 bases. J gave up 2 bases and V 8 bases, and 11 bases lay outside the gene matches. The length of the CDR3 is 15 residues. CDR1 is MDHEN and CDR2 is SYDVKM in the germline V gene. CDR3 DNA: TGTGCCAGCGGATCCGCCTCCGGGGGGGCCTACGAGCAGTACTTC. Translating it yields CASGSASGGAYEQYF.

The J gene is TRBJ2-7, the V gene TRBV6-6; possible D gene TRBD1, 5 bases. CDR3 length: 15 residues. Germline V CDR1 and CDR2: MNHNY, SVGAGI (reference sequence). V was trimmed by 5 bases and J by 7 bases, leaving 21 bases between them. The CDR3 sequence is CASSPSPDMPWEQYF. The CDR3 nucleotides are TGTGCCAGCAGTCCTAGTCCGGACATGCCTTGGGAGCAGTACTTC.

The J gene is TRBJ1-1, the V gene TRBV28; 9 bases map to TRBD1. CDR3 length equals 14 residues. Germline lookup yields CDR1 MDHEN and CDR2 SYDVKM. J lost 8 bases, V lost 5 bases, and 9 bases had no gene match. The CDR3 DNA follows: TGTGCCAGCAGTCAACAACCCGGACAGGGGGAAGCTTTCTTT. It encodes CASSQQPGQGEAFF. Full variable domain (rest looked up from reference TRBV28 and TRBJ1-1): DVKVTQSSRYLVKRTGEKVFLECVQDMDHENMFWYRQDPGLGLRLIYFSYDVKMKEKGDIPEGYSVSREKKERFSLILESASTNQTSMYLCASSQQPGQGEAFFGQGTRLTVV.

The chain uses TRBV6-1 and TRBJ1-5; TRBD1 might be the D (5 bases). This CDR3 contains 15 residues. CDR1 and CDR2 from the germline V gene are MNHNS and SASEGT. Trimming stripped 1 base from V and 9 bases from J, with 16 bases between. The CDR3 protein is CASSEGGRIGRPQHF. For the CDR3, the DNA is TGTGCCAGCAGTGAAGGGGGCAGGATAGGGCGGCCCCAGCATTTT.

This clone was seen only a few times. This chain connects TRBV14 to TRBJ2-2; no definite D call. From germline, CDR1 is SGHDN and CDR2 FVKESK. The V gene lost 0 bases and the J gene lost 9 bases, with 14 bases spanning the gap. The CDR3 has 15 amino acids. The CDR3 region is CASSQDLASERELFF. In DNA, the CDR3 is TGTGCCAGCAGCCAAGACTTGGCTAGTGAGCGGGAGCTGTTTTTT.

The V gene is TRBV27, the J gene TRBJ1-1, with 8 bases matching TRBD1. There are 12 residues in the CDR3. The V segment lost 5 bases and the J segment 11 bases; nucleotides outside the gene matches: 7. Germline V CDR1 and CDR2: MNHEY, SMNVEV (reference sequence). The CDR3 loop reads CASSPYRGAAFF. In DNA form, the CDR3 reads TGTGCCAGCAGTCCCTACAGGGGGGCGGCTTTCTTT.

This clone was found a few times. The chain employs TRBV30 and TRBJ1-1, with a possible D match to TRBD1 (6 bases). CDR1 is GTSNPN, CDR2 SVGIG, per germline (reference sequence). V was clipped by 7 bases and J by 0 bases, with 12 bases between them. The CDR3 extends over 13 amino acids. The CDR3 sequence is CALFRGMNTEAFF. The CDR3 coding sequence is TGTGCCTTATTCAGGGGCATGAACACTGAAGCTTTCTTT.

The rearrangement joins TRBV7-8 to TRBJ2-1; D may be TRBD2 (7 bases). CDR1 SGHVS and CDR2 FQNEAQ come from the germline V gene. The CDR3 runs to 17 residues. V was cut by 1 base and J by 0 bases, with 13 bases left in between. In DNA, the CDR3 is TGTGCCAGCAGCTTAGGGTACGGGGGGCCCTCCTACAATGAGCAGTTCTTC. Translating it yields CASSLGYGGPSYNEQFF. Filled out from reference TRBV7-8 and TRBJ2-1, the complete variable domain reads GAGVSQSPRYKVAKRGQDVALRCDPISGHVSLFWYQQALGQGPEFLTYFQNEAQLDKSGLPSDRFFAERPEGSVSTLKIQRTQQEDSAVYLCASSLGYGGPSYNEQFFGPGTRLTVL.

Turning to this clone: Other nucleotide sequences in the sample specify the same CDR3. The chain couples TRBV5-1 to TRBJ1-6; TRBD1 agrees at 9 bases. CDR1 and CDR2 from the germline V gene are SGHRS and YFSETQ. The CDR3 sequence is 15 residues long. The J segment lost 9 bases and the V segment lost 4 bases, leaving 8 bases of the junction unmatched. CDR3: CASSAGQGTSSPLHF. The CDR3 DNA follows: TGCGCCAGCAGCGCTGGACAGGGGACGAGTTCACCCCTCCACTTT.

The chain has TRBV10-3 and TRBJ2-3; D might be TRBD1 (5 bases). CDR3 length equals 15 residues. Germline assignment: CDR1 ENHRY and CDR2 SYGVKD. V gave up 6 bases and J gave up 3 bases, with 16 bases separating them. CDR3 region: CAIRQGQSVTDTQYF. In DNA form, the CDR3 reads TGTGCCATCAGGCAGGGTCAGAGTGTTACAGATACGCAGTATTTT.

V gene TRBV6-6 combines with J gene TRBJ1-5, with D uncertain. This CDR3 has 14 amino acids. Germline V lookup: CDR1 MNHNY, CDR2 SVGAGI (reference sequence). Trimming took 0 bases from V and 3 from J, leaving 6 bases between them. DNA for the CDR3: TGTGCCAGCAGTTACTCGTCAATCAATCAGCCCCAGCATTTT. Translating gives CASSYSSINQPQHF.

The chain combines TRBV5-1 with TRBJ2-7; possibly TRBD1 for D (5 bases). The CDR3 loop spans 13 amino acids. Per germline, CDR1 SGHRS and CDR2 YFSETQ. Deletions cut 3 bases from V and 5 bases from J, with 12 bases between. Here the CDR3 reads CASSSRDRDEQYF. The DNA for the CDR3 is TGCGCCAGCAGCTCCAGGGATCGGGACGAGCAGTACTTC.

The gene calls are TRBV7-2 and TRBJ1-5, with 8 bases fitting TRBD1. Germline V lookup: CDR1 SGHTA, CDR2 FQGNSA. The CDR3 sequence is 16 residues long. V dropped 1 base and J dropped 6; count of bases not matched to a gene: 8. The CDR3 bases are TGTGCCAGCAGCTTAGGCAGGGGGCGCTTGAGTCAGCCCCAGCATTTT. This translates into CASSLGRGRLSQPQHF.

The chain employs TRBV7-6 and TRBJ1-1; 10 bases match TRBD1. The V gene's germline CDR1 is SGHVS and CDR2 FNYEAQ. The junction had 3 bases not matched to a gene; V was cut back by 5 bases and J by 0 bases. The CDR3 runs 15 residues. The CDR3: CASSPGTGVNTEAFF. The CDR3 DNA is TGTGCCAGCAGCCCTGGGACAGGGGTGAACACTGAAGCTTTCTTT.

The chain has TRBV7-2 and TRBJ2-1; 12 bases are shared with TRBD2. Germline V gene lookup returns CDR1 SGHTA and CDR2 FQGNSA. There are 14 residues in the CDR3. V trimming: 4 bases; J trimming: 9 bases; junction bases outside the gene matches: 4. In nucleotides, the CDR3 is TGTGCCAGCAGCTCCCTAGCGGGGGGGGGTGAGCAGTTCTTC. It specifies CASSSLAGGGEQFF.

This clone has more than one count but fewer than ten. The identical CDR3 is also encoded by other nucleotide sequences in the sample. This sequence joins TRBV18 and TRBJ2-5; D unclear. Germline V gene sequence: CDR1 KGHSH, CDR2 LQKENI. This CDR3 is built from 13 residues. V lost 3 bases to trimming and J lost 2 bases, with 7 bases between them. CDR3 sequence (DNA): TGTGCCAGCTCACCGGGCCTACAAGAGACCCAGTACTTC. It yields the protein CASSPGLQETQYF.

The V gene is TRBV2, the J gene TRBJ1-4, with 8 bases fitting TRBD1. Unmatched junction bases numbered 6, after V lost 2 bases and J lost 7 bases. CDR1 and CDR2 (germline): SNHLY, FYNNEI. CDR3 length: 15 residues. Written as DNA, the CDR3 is TGTGCCAGCAGTGAACTAGGACAGGGCGGTGAAAAACTGTTTTTT. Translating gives CASSELGQGGEKLFF.

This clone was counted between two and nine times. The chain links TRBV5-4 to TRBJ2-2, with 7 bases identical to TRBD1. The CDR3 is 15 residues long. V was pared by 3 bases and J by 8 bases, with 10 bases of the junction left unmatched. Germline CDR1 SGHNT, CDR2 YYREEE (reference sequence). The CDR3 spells CASSSGQLNAGELFF. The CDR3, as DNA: TGTGCCAGCAGCTCGGGACAGTTAAATGCTGGGGAGCTGTTTTTT.

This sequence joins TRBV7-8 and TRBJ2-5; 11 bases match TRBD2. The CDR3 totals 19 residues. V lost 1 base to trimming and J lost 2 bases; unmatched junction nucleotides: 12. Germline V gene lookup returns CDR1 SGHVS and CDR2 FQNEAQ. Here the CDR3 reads CASSLGLASGGTPQETQYF. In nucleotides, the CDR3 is TGTGCCAGCAGCTTAGGCTTGGCTAGCGGGGGGACCCCACAAGAGACCCAGTACTTC.

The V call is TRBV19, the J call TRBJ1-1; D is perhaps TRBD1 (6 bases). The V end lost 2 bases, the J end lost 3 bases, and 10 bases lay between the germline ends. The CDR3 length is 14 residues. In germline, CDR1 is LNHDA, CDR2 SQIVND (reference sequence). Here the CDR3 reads CASSIQPGDTEAFF. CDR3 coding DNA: TGTGCCAGTAGTATACAGCCAGGGGACACTGAAGCTTTCTTT.

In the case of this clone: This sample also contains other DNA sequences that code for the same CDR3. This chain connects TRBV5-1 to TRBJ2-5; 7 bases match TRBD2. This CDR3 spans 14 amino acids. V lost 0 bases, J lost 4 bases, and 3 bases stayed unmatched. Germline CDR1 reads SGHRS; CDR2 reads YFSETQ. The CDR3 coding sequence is TGCGCCAGCAGCTTGGCCTCGGGGGGAGAGACCCAGTACTTC. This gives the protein CASSLASGGETQYF.

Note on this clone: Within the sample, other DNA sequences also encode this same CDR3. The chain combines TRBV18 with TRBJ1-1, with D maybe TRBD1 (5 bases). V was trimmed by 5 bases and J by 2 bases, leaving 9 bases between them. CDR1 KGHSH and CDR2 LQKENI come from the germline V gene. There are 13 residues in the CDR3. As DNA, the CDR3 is TGTGCCAGCTCATCCGACAGAAACACTGAAGCTTTCTTT. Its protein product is CASSSDRNTEAFF.

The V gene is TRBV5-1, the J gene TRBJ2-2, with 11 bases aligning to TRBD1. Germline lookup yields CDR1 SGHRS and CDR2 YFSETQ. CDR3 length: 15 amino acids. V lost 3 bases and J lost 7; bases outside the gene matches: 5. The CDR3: CASSSGTGGIGELFF. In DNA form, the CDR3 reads TGCGCCAGCAGCTCCGGGACAGGGGGGATCGGGGAGCTGTTTTTT.

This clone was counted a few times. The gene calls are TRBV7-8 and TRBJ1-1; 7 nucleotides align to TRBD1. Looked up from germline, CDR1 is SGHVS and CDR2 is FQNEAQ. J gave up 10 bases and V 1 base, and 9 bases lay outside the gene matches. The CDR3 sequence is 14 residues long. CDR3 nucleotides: TGTGCCAGCAGCTTAGGGATGGGACAGCTGGGAGCTTTCTTT. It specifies CASSLGMGQLGAFF.

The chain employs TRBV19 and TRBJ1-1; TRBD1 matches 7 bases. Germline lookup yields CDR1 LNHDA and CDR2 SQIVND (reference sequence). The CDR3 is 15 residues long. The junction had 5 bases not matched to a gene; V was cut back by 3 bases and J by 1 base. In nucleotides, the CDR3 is TGTGCCAGTAGTATTAGAGCAGGGGGGAACACTGAAGCTTTCTTT. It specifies CASSIRAGGNTEAFF.

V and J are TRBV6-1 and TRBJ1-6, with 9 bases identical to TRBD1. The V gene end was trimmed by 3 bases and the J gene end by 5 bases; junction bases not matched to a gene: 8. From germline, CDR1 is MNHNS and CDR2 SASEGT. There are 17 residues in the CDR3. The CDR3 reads CASSDRQGVSNNSPLHF. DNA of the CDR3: TGTGCCAGCAGTGATAGACAGGGGGTTTCAAATAATTCACCCCTCCACTTT.

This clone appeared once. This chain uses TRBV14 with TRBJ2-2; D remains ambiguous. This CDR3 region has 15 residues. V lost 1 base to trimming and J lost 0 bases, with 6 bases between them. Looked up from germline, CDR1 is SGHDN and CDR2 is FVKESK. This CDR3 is CASSQVRANTGELFF. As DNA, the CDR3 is TGTGCCAGCAGCCAAGTCCGAGCGAACACCGGGGAGCTGTTTTTT. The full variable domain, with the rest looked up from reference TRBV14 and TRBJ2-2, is EAGVTQFPSHSVIEKGQTVTLRCDPISGHDNLYWYRRVMGKEIKFLLHFVKESKQDESGMPNNRFLAERTGGTYSTLKVQPAELEDSGVYFCASSQVRANTGELFFGEGSRLTVL.

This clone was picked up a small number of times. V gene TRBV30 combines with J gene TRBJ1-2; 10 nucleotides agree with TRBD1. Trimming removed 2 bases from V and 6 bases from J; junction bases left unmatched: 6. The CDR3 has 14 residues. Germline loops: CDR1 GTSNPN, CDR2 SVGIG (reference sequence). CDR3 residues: CAWSRDRGQDGYTF. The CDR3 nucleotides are TGTGCCTGGAGTCGAGACAGGGGGCAGGATGGCTACACCTTC.

The chain's CDR3 is CASSSQTGGDGYTF. For the CDR3, the DNA is TGTGCCAGCAGCTCCCAGACAGGGGGCGATGGCTACACCTTC. This sequence joins TRBV7-2 and TRBJ1-2; 10 positions agree with TRBD1. CDR1 and CDR2 from the germline V gene are SGHTA and FQGNSA. CDR3 length: 14 residues. Trimming removed 4 bases from V and 6 bases from J; junction bases left unmatched: 5.

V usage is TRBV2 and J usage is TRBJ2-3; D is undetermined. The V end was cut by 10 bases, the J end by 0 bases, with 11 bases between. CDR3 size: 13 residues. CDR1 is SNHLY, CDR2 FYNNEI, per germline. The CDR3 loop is CATLDRSTDTQYF. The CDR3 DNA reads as TGTGCCACCCTAGACCGCAGCACAGATACGCAGTATTTT.

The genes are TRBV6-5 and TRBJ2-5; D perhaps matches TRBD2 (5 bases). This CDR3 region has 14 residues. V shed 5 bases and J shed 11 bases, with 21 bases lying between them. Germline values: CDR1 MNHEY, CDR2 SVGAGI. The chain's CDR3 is CASSPIGIRGEQYF. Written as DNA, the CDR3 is TGTGCCAGCAGTCCCATTGGGATCCGGGGTGAGCAGTACTTC.